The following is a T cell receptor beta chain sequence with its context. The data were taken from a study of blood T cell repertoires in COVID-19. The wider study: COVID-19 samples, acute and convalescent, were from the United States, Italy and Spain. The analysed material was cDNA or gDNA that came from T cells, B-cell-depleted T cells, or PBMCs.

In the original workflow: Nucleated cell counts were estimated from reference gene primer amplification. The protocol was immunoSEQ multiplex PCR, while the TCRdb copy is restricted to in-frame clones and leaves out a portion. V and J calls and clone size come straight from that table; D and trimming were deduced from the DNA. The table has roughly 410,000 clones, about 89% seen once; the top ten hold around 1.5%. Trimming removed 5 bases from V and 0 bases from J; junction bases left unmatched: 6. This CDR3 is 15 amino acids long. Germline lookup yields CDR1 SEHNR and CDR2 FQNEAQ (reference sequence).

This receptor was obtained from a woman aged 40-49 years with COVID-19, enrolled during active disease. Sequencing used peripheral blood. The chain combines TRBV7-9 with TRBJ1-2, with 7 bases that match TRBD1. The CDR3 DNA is TGTGCCAGCAGCCTCAGGGGGTCTTCTAACTATGGCTACACCTTC. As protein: CASSLRGSSNYGYTF.